The clone carrying this TCR beta chain was seen a handful of times. Its antigen is as yet unknown. TCR alpha and TCR beta cDNA libraries carrying sample barcodes and UMIs came from 5'RACE with constant-segment primers. TCRdb reprocessed the 5' RACE reads via MiXCR and lists one record per CDR3 protein. The table shows under 550,000 distinct CDR3 sequences, with around a sixth occurring only once. This record belongs to a study of T-cell memory formation after mild COVID-19. This CDR3 has 20 residues. Looked up from germline, CDR1 is SQVTM and CDR2 is ANQGSEA. V lost 6 bases and J lost 4; bases outside the gene matches: 21. Broader study findings: Memory cells collected pre-infection included some clones that later responded, suggesting cross-reactive memory joined. Chiefly within CM and EM were the contracting CD4+ clones; CD8+ ones were within EMRA.

V and J are TRBV29-1 and TRBJ2-3, with TRBD2 identical over 14 bases. The sequence was obtained from an adult woman who had mild COVID-19 (a few samples of this study predate the infection). Cell type and time point are not known. Sequencing was performed on PBMCs or a T cell subset sorted from them (not recorded which). The DNA of the CDR3 is TGCAGCGTAACCGGATCCTCGGGACTAGCGGGAGAAGGGGGCCCAGATACGCAGTATTTT. It yields the protein CSVTGSSGLAGEGGPDTQYF.